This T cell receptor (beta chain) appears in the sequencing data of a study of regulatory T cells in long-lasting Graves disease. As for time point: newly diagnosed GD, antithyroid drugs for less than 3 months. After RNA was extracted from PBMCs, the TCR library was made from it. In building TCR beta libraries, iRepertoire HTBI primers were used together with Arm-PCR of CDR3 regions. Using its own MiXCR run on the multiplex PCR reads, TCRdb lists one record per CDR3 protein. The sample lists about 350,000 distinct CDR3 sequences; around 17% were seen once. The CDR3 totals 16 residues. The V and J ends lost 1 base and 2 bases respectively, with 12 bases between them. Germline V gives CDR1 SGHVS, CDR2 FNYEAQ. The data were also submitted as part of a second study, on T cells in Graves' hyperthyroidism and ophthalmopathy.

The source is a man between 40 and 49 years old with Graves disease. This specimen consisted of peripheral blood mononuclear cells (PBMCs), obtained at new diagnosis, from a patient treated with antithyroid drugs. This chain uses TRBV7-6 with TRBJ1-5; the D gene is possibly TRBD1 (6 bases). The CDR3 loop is CASSLGGGAGNQPQHF. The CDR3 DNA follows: TGTGCCAGCAGCTTAGGAGGGGGGGCCGGCAATCAGCCCCAGCATTTT.